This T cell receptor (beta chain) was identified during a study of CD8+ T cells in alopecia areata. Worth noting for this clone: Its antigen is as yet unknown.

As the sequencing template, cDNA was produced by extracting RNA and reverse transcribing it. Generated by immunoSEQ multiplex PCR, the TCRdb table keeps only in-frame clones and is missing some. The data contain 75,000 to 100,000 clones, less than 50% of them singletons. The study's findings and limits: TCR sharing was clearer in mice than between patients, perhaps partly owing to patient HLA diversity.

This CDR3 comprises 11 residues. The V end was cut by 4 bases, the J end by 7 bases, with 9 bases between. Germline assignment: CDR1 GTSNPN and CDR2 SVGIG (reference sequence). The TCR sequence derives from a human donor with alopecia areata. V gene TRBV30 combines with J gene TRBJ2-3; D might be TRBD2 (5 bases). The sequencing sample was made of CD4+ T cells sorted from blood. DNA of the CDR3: TGTGCCTGGAAACTAGGGAATACGCAGTATTTT. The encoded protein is CAWKLGNTQYF.